These 32 T cell receptor beta chains were all obtained from the same sample, sequenced in a study of cytomegalovirus exposure and HLA in healthy donors. The PCR had 60 Vbeta and 13 Jbeta primers. Some clones are missing from TCRdb's copy, which holds only in-frame ones; the method was immunoSEQ multiplex PCR. Among 55,000 to 75,000 clones listed, more than 75% were seen once. Material: PBMCs. Every receptor here comes from a girl aged 5-17 years in good health and CMV-seropositive.

This sequence joins TRBV19 and TRBJ1-6; TRBD1 might be the D (5 bases). Trimming removed 2 bases from V and 7 bases from J, with 15 bases in between. The germline gives CDR1 LNHDA, CDR2 SQIVND (reference sequence). CDR3 size: 16 residues. The CDR3 here is CASSIRSRVGNSPLHF. Here the CDR3 DNA reads TGTGCCAGTAGTATAAGGTCCAGGGTGGGGAATTCACCCCTCCACTTT.

V and J are TRBV19 and TRBJ1-2; possibly TRBD1 for D (5 bases). The CDR3 covers 14 residues. V was pared by 5 bases and J by 6 bases, with 16 bases between. Germline loops: CDR1 LNHDA, CDR2 SQIVND (reference sequence). CDR3 loop: CASSVYNRPDGYTF. In DNA form, the CDR3 reads TGTGCCAGTAGTGTATATAACAGGCCAGATGGCTACACCTTC.

In nucleotides, the CDR3 is TGCGCCAGCAGCTTGGCGGTTCCGGGTTTCGATGAGCAGTTCTTC. Its protein is CASSLAVPGFDEQFF. J is TRBJ2-1 and V is TRBV5-1; D call uncertain. Germline V lookup: CDR1 SGHRS, CDR2 YFSETQ. This CDR3 is built from 15 residues. Trimming removed 0 bases at V and 8 bases at J, with 15 bases between.

The table lists this clone with a count of one. CDR3 sequence: CASSQDAAGSGANVLTF. The CDR3 DNA follows: TGCGCCAGCAGCCAAGATGCCGCGGGGTCTGGGGCCAACGTCCTGACTTTC. The V gene is TRBV4-3, the J gene TRBJ2-6, with TRBD2 as a possible D gene (6 bases). Trimming took off 0 bases at V and 1 base at J, with 10 bases between the two ends. CDR3 length: 17 residues. Germline lookup yields CDR1 LGHNA and CDR2 YSLEER.

This chain joins TRBV6-6 and TRBJ2-5, with D possibly TRBD2 on 5 matching bases. Germline assignment: CDR1 MNHNY and CDR2 SVGAGI (reference sequence). The CDR3 consists of 11 residues. Trimming took 8 bases from V and 5 from J, leaving 9 bases between them. The CDR3 spells CASRGRETQYF. The CDR3, as DNA: TGTGCCAGCCGGGGTCGGGAGACCCAGTACTTC.

The V gene is TRBV5-3, the J gene TRBJ1-2, with 7 bases aligning to TRBD1. TRBV5-3 has ORF status, its function being uncertain. The CDR3 is 13 amino acids. The junction had 10 bases not matched to a gene; V was cut back by 8 bases and J by 6 bases. The CDR3 DNA reads as TGTGCCAGGCCAGGGGGGAAGCGCCATGGCTACACCTTC. This encodes CARPGGKRHGYTF.

This chain connects TRBV10-3 to TRBJ1-2; D uncertain. This CDR3 is built from 14 residues. In germline, CDR1 is ENHRY, CDR2 SYGVKD. The V end was cut by 2 bases, the J end by 6 bases, with 13 bases between. CDR3 sequence: CAISEPPHGDGYTF. CDR3 bases: TGTGCCATCAGTGAGCCCCCCCACGGGGATGGCTACACCTTC.

The chain couples TRBV5-6 to TRBJ1-6; D may be TRBD1 (5 bases). The ends were cut back, 1 base at V and 5 bases at J, with 13 bases in the middle. The germline V gene has CDR1 SGHDT and CDR2 YYEEEE. The CDR3 runs 16 residues. The CDR3 DNA reads as TGTGCCAGCAGCTTGCGTTCAGGGATGGATAATTCACCCCTCCACTTT. Its protein product is CASSLRSGMDNSPLHF.

This clone appeared a few times. The CDR3 nucleotides read TGTGCCAGCAGCGTAGCTCTAGCGGGAGGGGAGGGCACAGATACGCAGTATTTT. It codes for CASSVALAGGEGTDTQYF. The V gene is TRBV9, the J gene TRBJ2-3, with 12 bases matching TRBD2. The CDR3 spans 18 residues. J was trimmed by 1 base and V by 0 bases; bases with no gene match: 6. The germline V gene encodes CDR1 SGDLS and CDR2 YYNGEE. The variable domain in full, completed from reference TRBV9 and TRBJ2-3, reads DSGVTQTPKHLITATGQRVTLRCSPRSGDLSVYWYQQSLDQGLQFLIQYYNGEERAKGNILERFSAQQFPDLHSELNLSSLELGDSALYFCASSVALAGGEGTDTQYFGPGTRLTVL.

This chain uses TRBV5-1 with TRBJ1-2, with TRBD1 matching 8 bases. The CDR3 has 18 residues. The germline gives CDR1 SGHRS, CDR2 YFSETQ. After removal of 0 bases from V and 4 bases from J, the junction contained 14 bases not matched to a gene. CDR3 amino acids: CASSLAGTGDTTIYGYTF. The CDR3 region has the DNA TGCGCCAGCAGCTTGGCCGGGACAGGAGATACAACTATCTATGGCTACACCTTC.

The V and J genes are TRBV9 and TRBJ2-5, with 11 bases lining up with TRBD2. The CDR3 is made up of 16 amino acids. Germline V CDR1 and CDR2: SGDLS, YYNGEE. V trimming: 3 bases; J trimming: 1 base; junction bases outside the gene matches: 5. CDR3 sequence reads: CASSAYGLAGQETQYF. For the CDR3, the DNA is TGTGCCAGCAGCGCTTATGGACTAGCGGGCCAAGAGACCCAGTACTTC.

V is TRBV27 and J is TRBJ1-4, with no clear D. The V and J ends lost 10 bases and 2 bases respectively, with 11 bases between them. The CDR3 is made up of 13 amino acids. Germline CDR1 reads MNHEY; CDR2 reads SMNVEV (reference sequence). In nucleotides, the CDR3 is TGTGCCACCTCGACACTCACTAATGAAAAACTGTTTTTT. Translation: CATSTLTNEKLFF.

V is TRBV10-1 and J is TRBJ2-7; D is perhaps TRBD1 (5 bases). The CDR3 extends over 11 amino acids. Trimming pared 6 bases from V and 6 bases from J, leaving 9 bases between. The germline V gene encodes CDR1 WNHNN and CDR2 SYGVQD (reference sequence). The CDR3 protein is CASRGRFEQYF. The CDR3 region has the DNA TGCGCCAGCAGGGGGCGGTTCGAGCAGTACTTC.

On this clone: One end of the junction is discordant with germline, which a read error may explain. This chain connects TRBV2 to TRBJ2-1, with 7 positions matching TRBD1. Germline V lookup: CDR1 SNHLY, CDR2 FYNNEI. This CDR3 comprises 16 residues. CDR3 DNA: TGTGCCAGCAGCGAAGACAGGGCCAGCTCCTACAATGAGCAGTTCTTC. The encoded protein is CASSEDRASSYNEQFF.

The chain uses TRBV27 and TRBJ1-5; D call uncertain. The CDR3 has 13 residues. V lost 4 bases and J 7 bases, leaving 11 bases between the germline ends. Germline assignment: CDR1 MNHEY and CDR2 SMNVEV (reference sequence). The CDR3 spells CASSYESWQPQHF. CDR3 in DNA: TGTGCCAGCAGTTACGAGAGCTGGCAGCCCCAGCATTTT.

This chain joins TRBV10-1 and TRBJ2-3; TRBD1 matches 11 bases. Germline V gene data show CDR1 as WNHNN and CDR2 as SYGVQD (reference sequence). This CDR3 comprises 15 residues. The trim removed 8 bases at V and 5 bases at J, leaving 9 bases unmatched. CDR3: CASRPGQGVKDTQYF. CDR3 DNA sequence: TGCGCCAGCCGTCCGGGACAGGGGGTTAAAGATACGCAGTATTTT.

The gene calls are TRBV6-1 and TRBJ2-2; D possibly corresponds to TRBD1 (6 bases). The germline V gene encodes CDR1 MNHNS and CDR2 SASEGT. Trimming cost V 2 bases and J 1 base, with 8 bases left between them. This CDR3 is 15 amino acids long. DNA for the CDR3: TGTGCCAGCAGTGAAAGGGACAAGAACACCGGGGAGCTGTTTTTT. Translating it yields CASSERDKNTGELFF.

The chain couples TRBV10-3 to TRBJ1-6; 8 bases align to TRBD1. The V segment lost 11 bases and the J segment 3 bases; nucleotides outside the gene matches: 15. The germline gives CDR1 ENHRY, CDR2 SYGVKD. The CDR3 is 17 residues long. The CDR3 DNA follows: TGTGCCTCTTGCCCCTCCGTGGACAGGGTCTATAATTCACCCCTCCACTTT. Translated: CASCPSVDRVYNSPLHF.

The V and J genes are TRBV2 and TRBJ1-5; 10 bases agree with TRBD1. Germline loops: CDR1 SNHLY, CDR2 FYNNEI. V lost 5 bases to trimming and J lost 5 bases; unmatched junction nucleotides: 6. The CDR3 extends over 15 amino acids. For the CDR3, the DNA is TGTGCCAGCAGTCCCCGGGACAGGGGAGATCAGCCCCAGCATTTT. This sequence encodes CASSPRDRGDQPQHF.

The chain is built from TRBV4-1 and TRBJ1-2; D is perhaps TRBD1 (5 bases). V shed 4 bases and J shed 0 bases, with 21 bases lying between them. The CDR3 has 18 residues. CDR1 is MGHRA, CDR2 YSYEKL, per germline. For the CDR3, the DNA is TGCGCCAGCAGCCGCCTCCAGGCCAGGGAAAATGCTAACTATGGCTACACCTTC. Protein product: CASSRLQARENANYGYTF.

The V gene is TRBV20-1, the J gene TRBJ1-1; no clear D gene. The CDR3 runs 11 residues. The germline gives CDR1 DFQATT, CDR2 SNEGSKA (reference sequence). Trimming removed 6 bases at V and 6 bases at J, with 11 bases between. In DNA, the CDR3 is TGCAGTGCGCCGACGAGGCCTGAAGCTTTCTTT. The encoded protein is CSAPTRPEAFF.

The chain links TRBV6-6 to TRBJ2-1; perhaps TRBD2 as D (6 bases). Trimming took off 6 bases at V and 6 bases at J, with 12 bases between the two ends. The CDR3 is made up of 13 amino acids. CDR1 is MNHNY and CDR2 is SVGAGI in the germline V gene (reference sequence). The CDR3 spells CASSPTRVNEQFF. DNA for the CDR3: TGTGCCAGCAGCCCGACTAGGGTCAATGAGCAGTTCTTC.

This rearrangement joins TRBV10-1 to TRBJ2-1; 13 bases are shared with TRBD2. Per the germline V gene, CDR1 is WNHNN and CDR2 is SYGVQD (reference sequence). The CDR3 runs to 14 residues. Losses at the gene ends were 9 bases for V and 4 bases for J; bases not matched to a gene: 3. Here the CDR3 DNA reads TGCGCCAGTGGGACTAGCGGGGATTACAATGAGCAGTTCTTC. Residues: CASGTSGDYNEQFF.

V and J are TRBV11-2 and TRBJ1-1; D not certain. From germline, CDR1 is SGHAT and CDR2 FQNNGV. The V and J ends lost 1 base and 4 bases respectively, with 7 bases between them. This CDR3 contains 13 residues. The CDR3 is CASSLVRGTEAFF. The DNA for the CDR3 is TGTGCCAGCAGCTTAGTCCGGGGCACTGAAGCTTTCTTT.

V is TRBV7-2 and J is TRBJ1-1, with 7 bases lining up with TRBD1. The trim removed 4 bases at V and 4 bases at J, leaving 6 bases unmatched. Looked up from germline, CDR1 is SGHTA and CDR2 is FQGNSA. This CDR3 has 14 amino acids. The CDR3 loop reads CASSSQQGSTEAFF. CDR3 sequence (DNA): TGTGCCAGCAGCTCACAACAGGGGAGCACTGAAGCTTTCTTT.

The CDR3 here is CASSLERSYGYTF. CDR3 coding DNA: TGTGCCAGCAGTTTAGAGCGTTCCTATGGCTACACCTTC. The chain joins TRBV6-6 to TRBJ1-2; D is uncertain. Trimming cost V 4 bases and J 4 bases, with 10 bases left between them. The CDR3 has 13 amino acids. Germline V gene lookup returns CDR1 MNHNY and CDR2 SVGAGI (reference sequence).

This clone has just a few counts. V usage is TRBV7-2 and J usage is TRBJ1-3; 7 bases agree with TRBD1. The trim removed 5 bases at V and 0 bases at J, leaving 10 bases unmatched. The CDR3 is 17 residues long. Per germline, CDR1 SGHTA and CDR2 FQGNSA. CDR3 protein: CASSPSGTAFSGNTIYF. In nucleotides, the CDR3 is TGTGCCAGCAGCCCCTCCGGGACAGCCTTCTCTGGAAACACCATATATTTT.

The V call is TRBV15, the J call TRBJ2-7; D is perhaps TRBD1 (5 bases). This CDR3 spans 14 amino acids. The ends were cut back, 0 bases at V and 5 bases at J, with 11 bases in the middle. CDR1 is LNHNV and CDR2 is YYDKDF in the germline V gene (reference sequence). CDR3 coding DNA: TGTGCCACCAGCAGAGACAGGGCTGGGAACGAGCAGTACTTC. Residues: CATSRDRAGNEQYF.

This clone was recorded once. This chain connects TRBV7-9 to TRBJ1-2; D is possibly TRBD1 (6 bases). The V end lost 10 bases, the J end lost 7 bases, and 22 bases lay between the germline ends. The germline V gene has CDR1 SEHNR and CDR2 FQNEAQ (reference sequence). CDR3 size: 14 residues. The CDR3 DNA sequence: TGTGCCACCACTCAGGACAGCCGTTGGAGTGGCTACACCTTC. Its translation is CATTQDSRWSGYTF.

This clone showed up just once. The chain employs TRBV28 and TRBJ2-7; D not resolved. V lost 7 bases and J 0 bases, leaving 19 bases between the germline ends. The CDR3 is 16 residues long. Per the germline V gene, CDR1 is MDHEN and CDR2 is SYDVKM. The CDR3 reads CASTDSSKSVSYEQYF. The DNA of the CDR3 is TGTGCCAGCACCGACTCGTCGAAAAGCGTCTCCTACGAGCAGTACTTC.

V is TRBV10-3 and J is TRBJ2-3, with 8 bases fitting TRBD2. V shed 8 bases, J shed 0 bases, and the junction held 4 bases outside the gene matches. CDR3 size: 14 residues. Per germline, CDR1 ENHRY and CDR2 SYGVKD. The CDR3 DNA follows: TGTGCCATCTCTGCGGGGGGAAGCACAGATACGCAGTATTTT. Translation: CAISAGGSTDTQYF.

V is TRBV11-2 and J is TRBJ1-2; unclear D gene. V lost 4 bases to trimming and J lost 4 bases, with 16 bases between them. Germline V CDR1 and CDR2: SGHAT, FQNNGV. CDR3 size: 15 residues. The CDR3 bases are TGTGCCAGCAGCTCGCCTGGCCAGTCCTTCTATGGCTACACCTTC. It codes for CASSSPGQSFYGYTF.